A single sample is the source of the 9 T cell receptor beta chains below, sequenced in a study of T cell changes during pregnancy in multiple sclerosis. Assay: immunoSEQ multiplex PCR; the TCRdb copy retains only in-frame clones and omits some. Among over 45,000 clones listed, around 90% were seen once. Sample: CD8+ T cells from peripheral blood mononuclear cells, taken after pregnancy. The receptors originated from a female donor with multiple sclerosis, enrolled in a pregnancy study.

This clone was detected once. CDR3 loop: CASSTSGRAGETQYF. CDR3 nucleotides: TGTGCCAGCAGTACTAGCGGGAGGGCCGGGGAGACCCAGTACTTC. This rearrangement joins TRBV2 to TRBJ2-5, with 13 bases fitting TRBD2. Germline CDR1 SNHLY, CDR2 FYNNEI. V lost 5 bases to trimming and J lost 5 bases; unmatched junction nucleotides: 5. The CDR3 covers 15 residues.

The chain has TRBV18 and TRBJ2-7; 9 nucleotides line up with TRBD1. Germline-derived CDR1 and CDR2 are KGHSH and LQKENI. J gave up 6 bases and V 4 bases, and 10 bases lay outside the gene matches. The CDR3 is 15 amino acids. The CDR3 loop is CASSLAGTGLPEQYF. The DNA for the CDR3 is TGTGCCAGCTCACTCGCCGGGACAGGGCTCCCCGAGCAGTACTTC.

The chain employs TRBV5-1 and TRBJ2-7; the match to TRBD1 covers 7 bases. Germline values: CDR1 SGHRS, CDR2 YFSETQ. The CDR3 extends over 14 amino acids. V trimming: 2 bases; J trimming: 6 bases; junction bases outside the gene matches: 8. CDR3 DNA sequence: TGCGCCAGCAGCTTAGGAGACAGGGTTCTCGAGCAGTACTTC. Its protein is CASSLGDRVLEQYF.

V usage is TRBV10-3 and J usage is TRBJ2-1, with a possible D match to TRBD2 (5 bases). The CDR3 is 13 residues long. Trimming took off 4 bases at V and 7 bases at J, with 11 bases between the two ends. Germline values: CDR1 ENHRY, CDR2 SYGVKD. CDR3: CAISGPRENEQFF. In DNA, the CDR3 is TGTGCCATCAGTGGTCCCCGGGAAAATGAGCAGTTCTTC.

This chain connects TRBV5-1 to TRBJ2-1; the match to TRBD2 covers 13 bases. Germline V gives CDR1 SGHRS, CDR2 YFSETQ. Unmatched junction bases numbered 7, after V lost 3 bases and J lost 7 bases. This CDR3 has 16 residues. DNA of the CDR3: TGCGCCAGCAGCTCTGAACTAGCGGGGGGGAGGAATGAGCAGTTCTTC. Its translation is CASSSELAGGRNEQFF.

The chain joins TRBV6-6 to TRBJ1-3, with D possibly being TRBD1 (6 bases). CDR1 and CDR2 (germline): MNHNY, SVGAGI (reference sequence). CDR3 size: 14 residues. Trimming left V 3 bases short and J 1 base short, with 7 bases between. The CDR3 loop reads CASSYTGSGNTIYF. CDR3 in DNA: TGTGCCAGCAGTTATACAGGGTCTGGAAACACCATATATTTT.

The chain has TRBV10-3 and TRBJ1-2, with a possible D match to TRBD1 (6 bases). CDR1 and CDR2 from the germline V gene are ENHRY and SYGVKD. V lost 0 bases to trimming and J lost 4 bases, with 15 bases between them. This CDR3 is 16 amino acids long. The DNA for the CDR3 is TGTGCCATCAGTGAGTCCATGAACAGGGAATTCTATGGCTACACCTTC. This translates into CAISESMNREFYGYTF.

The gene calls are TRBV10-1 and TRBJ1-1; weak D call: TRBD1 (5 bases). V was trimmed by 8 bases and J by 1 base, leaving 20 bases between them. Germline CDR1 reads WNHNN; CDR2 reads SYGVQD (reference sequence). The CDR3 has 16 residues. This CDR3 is CASSGVRLTPNTEAFF. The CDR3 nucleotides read TGCGCCAGCTCGGGGGTCAGACTCACCCCGAACACTGAAGCTTTCTTT.

Here the CDR3 reads CASSQVGGASTDTQYF. The CDR3, as DNA: TGCGCCAGCAGCCAAGTCGGCGGAGCTAGCACAGATACGCAGTATTTT. The chain combines TRBV4-1 with TRBJ2-3; D is uncertain. V was shortened by 1 base and J by 0 bases, with 11 bases between the two germline ends. CDR1 MGHRA and CDR2 YSYEKL come from the germline V gene. This CDR3 spans 16 amino acids.